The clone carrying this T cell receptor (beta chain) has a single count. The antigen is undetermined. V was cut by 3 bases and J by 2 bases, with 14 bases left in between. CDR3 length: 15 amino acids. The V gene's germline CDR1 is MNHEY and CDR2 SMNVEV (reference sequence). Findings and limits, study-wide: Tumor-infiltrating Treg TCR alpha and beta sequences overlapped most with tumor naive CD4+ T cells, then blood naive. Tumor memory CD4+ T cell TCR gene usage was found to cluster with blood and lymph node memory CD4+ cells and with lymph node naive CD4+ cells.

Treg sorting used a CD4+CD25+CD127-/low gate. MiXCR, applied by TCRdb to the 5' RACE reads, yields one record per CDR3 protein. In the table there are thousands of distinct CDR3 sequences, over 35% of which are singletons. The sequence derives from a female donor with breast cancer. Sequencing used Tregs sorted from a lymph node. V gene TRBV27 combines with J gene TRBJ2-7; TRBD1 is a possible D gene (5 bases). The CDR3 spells CASSFVAGWAYEQYF. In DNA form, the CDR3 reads TGTGCCAGCAGTTTCGTGGCAGGGTGGGCCTACGAGCAGTACTTC.